The rows below give T cell receptor beta chains drawn from one sample of a study of vaccination effects on CD4 cells after COVID-19. These receptors' antigens are unknown. Here immunoSEQ multiplex PCR was the method, and the copy in TCRdb shows in-frame clones only, minus some. This sample carries 11,000 to 15,000 clones, approximately 78% of them seen once, and the ten largest clones take more than 25%. The source material was CD4+ T cells from PBMCs cultured with HCoV-NL63 spike peptides, sampled after COVID-19 vaccination. These receptors all come from a human donor who had a prior SARS-CoV-2 infection. The CDR3 runs from the conserved cysteine through the conserved F or W. The D gene is left open where the match is weak. Not every row has a clone size; where given, it reads once, few, many or a size class.

. | TRBJ1-1 | TRBV2 | . | TGTGCCAGCAGGAGGGACAACTTGGGGACTGAAGCTTTCTTT | CASRRDNLGTEAFF
. | TRBJ2-1 | TRBV7-2 | . | TGTGCCAGCAGCTTAATGATAGCCCGGAAAATCTCCTACAATGAGCAGTTCTTC | CASSLMIARKISYNEQFF
TRBD1 | TRBJ1-1 | TRBV30 | . | TGTGCCTGGACCGCGACAGGGGTGAACACTGAAGCTTTCTTT | CAWTATGVNTEAFF
. | TRBJ1-2 | TRBV6-4 | few | TGTGCCACCCCAAGCCCCGAAGGTAACTATGGCTACACCTTC | CATPSPEGNYGYTF
. | TRBJ1-2 | TRBV7-8 | few | TGTGCCAGCAGCTCAACGACCGCGGACTATGGCTACACCTTC | CASSSTTADYGYTF
. | TRBJ1-6 | TRBV6-1 | . | TGTGCCAGCAGTGAAAAATCCACTGGTAATTCACCCCTCCACTTT | CASSEKSTGNSPLHF
. | TRBJ1-1 | TRBV2 | . | TGTGCCAGCAGCGGCGGCAGGGCGAACACTGAAGCTTTCTTT | CASSGGRANTEAFF
. | TRBJ1-1 | TRBV10-3 | . | TGTGCCATCGGGGGTAACATCAACCGGAACACTGAAGCTTTCTTT | CAIGGNINRNTEAFF
. | TRBJ2-6 | TRBV10-3 | few | TGTGCCATCAGTGAGTCGGGCCAGGGGAGACCTAGCTCTGGGGCCAACGTCCTGACTTTC | CAISESGQGRPSSGANVLTF
. | TRBJ2-3 | TRBV7-8 | few | TGTGCCAGCAGCTTAGGTGGGGTGCTCAGCACAGATACGCAGTATTTT | CASSLGGVLSTDTQYF
TRBD1 | TRBJ2-4 | TRBV6-2/TRBV6-3 | . | TGTGCCAGCAGCAGGACAGGCGAAAAAAACATTCAGTACTTC | CASSRTGEKNIQYF
. | TRBJ2-4 | TRBV6-1 | . | TGTGCCAGCAGTGAAGGGGCAGGCATTAATCAGTACTTC | CASSEGAGINQYF
. | TRBJ2-1 | TRBV4-1 | . | TGCGCCAGCAGCCAAGTTGATTTGATCTCCTACAATGAGCAGTTCTTC | CASSQVDLISYNEQFF
TRBD2 | TRBJ2-3 | TRBV9 | . | TGTGCCAGCAGCGCGCCTCCCACTAGCGGGAGCACAGATACGCAGTATTTT | CASSAPPTSGSTDTQYF
TRBD1 | TRBJ1-4 | TRBV7-9 | . | TGTGCCAGCAGCCGGACAGGGAGGCCCGGGGGTGAAAAACTGTTTTTT | CASSRTGRPGGEKLFF
TRBD2 | TRBJ2-1 | TRBV9 | . | TGTGCCAGCAGCGTAGCCGGGAGGGCCTCCTACAATGAGCAGTTCTTC | CASSVAGRASYNEQFF
. | TRBJ1-4 | TRBV4-3 | . | TGCGCCAGCAGCCCCGGGGTTGCAACTAATGAAAAACTGTTTTTT | CASSPGVATNEKLFF
TRBD1 | TRBJ1-1 | TRBV10-1 | once | TGCGCCAGCTACGGACAGGGTCTAAAGAACACTGAAGCTTTCTTT | CASYGQGLKNTEAFF
. | TRBJ2-3 | TRBV5-4 | . | TGTGCCAGCAGCTTGGTTAGGGATACGCAGTATTTT | CASSLVRDTQYF
TRBD1 | TRBJ2-7 | TRBV5-6 | . | TGTGCCAGCAGCTTAACAGGGGCCTACGAGCAGTACTTC | CASSLTGAYEQYF
. | TRBJ1-2 | TRBV6-4 | . | TGTGCCAGCAGTGACGGGGGCTATGGCTACACCTTC | CASSDGGYGYTF
. | TRBJ1-2 | TRBV9 | . | TGTGCCAGCAGCCGGGCGATTTCGGGGCAGGGTGGCTACACCTTC | CASSRAISGQGGYTF
. | TRBJ1-2 | TRBV3-1/TRBV3-2 | . | TGTGCCAGCAGCCAAGTAGGGTGGTGGGGAATTGGCTACACCTTC | CASSQVGWWGIGYTF
. | TRBJ2-1 | TRBV30 | . | TGTGCCTGTAGCCCATACAATGAGCAGTTCTTC | CACSPYNEQFF
TRBD2 | TRBJ2-5 | TRBV10-3 | . | TGTGCCATCAGTTCCCCAGTAACGACTAGCGGGCTTGAGACCCAGTACTTC | CAISSPVTTSGLETQYF
TRBD2 | TRBJ2-3 | TRBV7-2 | . | TGTGCCAGCAGCTATGGGACTACGTCTAGCACAGATACGCAGTATTTT | CASSYGTTSSTDTQYF
. | TRBJ2-7 | TRBV5-6 | . | TGTGCCAGCAGCTCGGGACCGTTGAGCTCCTACGAGCAGTACTTC | CASSSGPLSSYEQYF
TRBD2 | TRBJ2-7 | TRBV6-5 | . | TGTGCCAGCAGGCAAAGCCTAGCGGTCTCCTACGAGCAGTACTTC | CASRQSLAVSYEQYF
TRBD2 | TRBJ2-7 | TRBV15 | . | TGTGCCACCAGCAGAGATTGGGGGGGTTCCAGCTACGAGCAGTACTTC | CATSRDWGGSSYEQYF
TRBD2 | TRBJ2-1 | TRBV11-2 | . | TGTGCCAGCAGATACGTAGCGGGCACAACCTACAATGAGCAGTTCTTC | CASRYVAGTTYNEQFF
. | TRBJ2-1 | TRBV7-2 | . | TGTGCCAGCAGCTTAGTCCCCGCCCCGGCCTACAATGAGCAGTTCTTC | CASSLVPAPAYNEQFF
TRBD2 | TRBJ2-1 | TRBV5-4 | . | TGTGCCAGCAGCCCCTCCGGGACTAGCTTCTACAATGAGCAGTTCTTC | CASSPSGTSFYNEQFF
. | TRBJ1-4 | TRBV5-1 | . | TGCGCCAGCAGCGGGGTGGCAGGGGATGAAAAACTGTTTTTT | CASSGVAGDEKLFF
. | TRBJ2-7 | TRBV18 | . | TGTGCCAGCTCACGCCGGGACGACCCATCCTACGAGCAGTACTTC | CASSRRDDPSYEQYF
. | TRBJ1-3 | TRBV18 | . | TGTGCCAGCTCACCATCCCCCGCTGACACCATATATTTT | CASSPSPADTIYF
TRBD1 | TRBJ2-2 | TRBV3-1/TRBV3-2 | . | TGTGCCAGCAGCCAATATGGGACAGGGACCGGGGAGCTGTTTTTT | CASSQYGTGTGELFF
. | TRBJ1-1 | TRBV5-5 | . | TGTGCCAGCAGCAATGACGTCGTGAACACTGAAGCTTTCTTT | CASSNDVVNTEAFF